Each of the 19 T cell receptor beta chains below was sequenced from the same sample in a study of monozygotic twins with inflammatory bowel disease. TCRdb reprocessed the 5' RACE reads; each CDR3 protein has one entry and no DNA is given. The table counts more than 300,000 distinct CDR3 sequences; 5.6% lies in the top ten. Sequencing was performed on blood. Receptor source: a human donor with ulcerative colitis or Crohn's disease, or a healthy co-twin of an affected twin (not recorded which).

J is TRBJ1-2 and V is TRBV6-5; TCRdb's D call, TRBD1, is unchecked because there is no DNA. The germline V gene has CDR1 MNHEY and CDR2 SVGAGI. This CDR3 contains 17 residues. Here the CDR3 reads CASSYGTGALVFYGYTF.

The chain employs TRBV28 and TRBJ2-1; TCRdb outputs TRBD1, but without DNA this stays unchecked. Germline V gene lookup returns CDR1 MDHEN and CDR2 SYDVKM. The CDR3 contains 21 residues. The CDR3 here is CASSLPSTPGEGGSSYNEQFF. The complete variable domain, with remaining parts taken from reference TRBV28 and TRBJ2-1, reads DVKVTQSSRYLVKRTGEKVFLECVQDMDHENMFWYRQDPGLGLRLIYFSYDVKMKEKGDIPEGYSVSREKKERFSLILESASTNQTSMYLCASSLPSTPGEGGSSYNEQFFGPGTRLTVL.

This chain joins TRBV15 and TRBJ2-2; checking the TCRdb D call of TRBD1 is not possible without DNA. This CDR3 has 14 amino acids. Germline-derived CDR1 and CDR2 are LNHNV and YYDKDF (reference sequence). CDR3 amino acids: CATTPWVNTGELFF. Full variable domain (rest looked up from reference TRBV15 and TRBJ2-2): DAMVIQNPRYQVTQFGKPVTLSCSQTLNHNVMYWYQQKSSQAPKLLFHYYDKDFNNEADTPDNFQSRRPNTSFCFLDIRSPGLGDTAMYLCATTPWVNTGELFFGEGSRLTVL.

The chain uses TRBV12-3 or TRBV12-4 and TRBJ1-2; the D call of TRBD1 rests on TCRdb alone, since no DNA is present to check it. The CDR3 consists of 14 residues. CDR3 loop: CASSQDRRGLGYTF.

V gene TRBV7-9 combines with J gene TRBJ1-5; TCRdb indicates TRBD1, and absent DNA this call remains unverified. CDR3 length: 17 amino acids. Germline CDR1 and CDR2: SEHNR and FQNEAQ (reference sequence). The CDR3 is CASSLGQGGSSNQPQHF.

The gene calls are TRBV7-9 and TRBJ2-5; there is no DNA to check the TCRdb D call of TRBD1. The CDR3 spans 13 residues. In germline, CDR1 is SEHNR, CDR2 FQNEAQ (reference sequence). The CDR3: CASSSPGIETQYF.

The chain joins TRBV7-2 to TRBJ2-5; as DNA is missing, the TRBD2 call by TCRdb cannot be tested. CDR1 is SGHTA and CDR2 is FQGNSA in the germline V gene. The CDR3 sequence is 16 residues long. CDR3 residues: CASSLVRLAGEETQYF.

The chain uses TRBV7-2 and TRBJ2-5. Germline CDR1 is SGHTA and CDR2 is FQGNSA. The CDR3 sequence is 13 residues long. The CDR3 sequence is CASSLTWQETQYF.

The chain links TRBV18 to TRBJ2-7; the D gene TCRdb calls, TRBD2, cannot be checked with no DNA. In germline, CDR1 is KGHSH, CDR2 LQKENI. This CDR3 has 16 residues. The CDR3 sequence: CASSSGGTQSSYEQYF.

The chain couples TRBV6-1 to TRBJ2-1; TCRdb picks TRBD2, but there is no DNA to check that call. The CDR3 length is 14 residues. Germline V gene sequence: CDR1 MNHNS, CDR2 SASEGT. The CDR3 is CASWASGRYNEQFF.

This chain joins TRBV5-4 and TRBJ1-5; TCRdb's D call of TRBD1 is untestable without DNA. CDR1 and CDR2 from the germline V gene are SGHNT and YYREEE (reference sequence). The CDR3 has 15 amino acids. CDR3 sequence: CASSLDRGNNQPQHF.

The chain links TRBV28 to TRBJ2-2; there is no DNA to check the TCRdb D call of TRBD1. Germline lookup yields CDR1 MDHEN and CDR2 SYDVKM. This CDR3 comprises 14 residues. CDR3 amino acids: CASTGGMNTGELFF.

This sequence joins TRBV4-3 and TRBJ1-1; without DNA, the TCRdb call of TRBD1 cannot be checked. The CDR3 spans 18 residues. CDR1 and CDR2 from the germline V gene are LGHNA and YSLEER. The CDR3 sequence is CASSQGPITGTANTEAFF.

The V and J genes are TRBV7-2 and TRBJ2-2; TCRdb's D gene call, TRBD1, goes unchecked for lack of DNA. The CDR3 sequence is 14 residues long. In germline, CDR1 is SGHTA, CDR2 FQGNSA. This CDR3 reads CASSGGQNTGELFF.

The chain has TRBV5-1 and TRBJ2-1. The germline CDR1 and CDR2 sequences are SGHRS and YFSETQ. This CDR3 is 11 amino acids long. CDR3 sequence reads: CASSFRDEQFF.

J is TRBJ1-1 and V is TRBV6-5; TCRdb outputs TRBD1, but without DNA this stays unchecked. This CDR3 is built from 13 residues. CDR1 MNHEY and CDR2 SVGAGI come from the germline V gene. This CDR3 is CASRPTDSRGTFF.

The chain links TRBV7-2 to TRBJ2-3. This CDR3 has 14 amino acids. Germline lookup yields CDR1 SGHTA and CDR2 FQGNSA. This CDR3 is CASSLAWGTDTQYF. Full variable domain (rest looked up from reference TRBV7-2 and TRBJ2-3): GAGVSQSPSNKVTEKGKDVELRCDPISGHTALYWYRQSLGQGLEFLIYFQGNSAPDKSGLPSDRFSAERTGGSVSTLTIQRTQQEDSAVYLCASSLAWGTDTQYFGPGTRLTVL.

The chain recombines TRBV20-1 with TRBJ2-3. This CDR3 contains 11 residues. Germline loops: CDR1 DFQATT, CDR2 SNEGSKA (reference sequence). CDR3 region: CSAPNPDTQYF.

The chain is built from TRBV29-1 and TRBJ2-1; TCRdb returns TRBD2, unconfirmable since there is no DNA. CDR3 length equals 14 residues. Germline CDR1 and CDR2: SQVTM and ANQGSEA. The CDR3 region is CSVDRLAVGYEQFF.